This record covers a single T cell receptor beta chain. This sample is part of a study of blood T cell repertoires in COVID-19. Overall study context: PBMCs, B-cell-depleted T cells, or T cells provided the cDNA or gDNA that made up the material.

Original handling: Nucleated cell counts were estimated from reference gene primer amplification. Here immunoSEQ multiplex PCR was the method, and the copy in TCRdb shows in-frame clones only, minus some. The DNA gave D and trimming, while V, J and clone size come from that table. The sample has roughly 250,000 clones, roughly 90% seen once. The specimen sequenced was peripheral blood. The sequence was obtained from a man aged 25-45 years with acute or convalescent COVID-19.

The CDR3 region has the DNA TGTGCCAGCTCACCGTTAGGGGGGGGCGTGAACACTGAAGCTTTCTTT. It is translated as CASSPLGGGVNTEAFF. The chain recombines TRBV18 with TRBJ1-1, with D tentatively TRBD1 (6 bases). The length of the CDR3 is 16 residues. V was pared by 3 bases and J by 0 bases, with 14 bases between. The germline V gene encodes CDR1 KGHSH and CDR2 LQKENI.